This T cell receptor (beta chain) originates from a study of neoadjuvant nivolumab and ipilimumab in lung cancer. Here immunoSEQ multiplex PCR was the method, and the copy in TCRdb shows in-frame clones only, minus some. The sample consists of just under 10,000 clones, around 85% of them appearing once. This CDR3 has 15 residues. The germline CDR1 and CDR2 sequences are SGHDT and YYEEEE. V shed 4 bases, J shed 4 bases, and the junction held 10 bases outside the gene matches. The starting material was peripheral blood, obtained before neoadjuvant nivolumab, alone or with ipilimumab. The rearrangement uses TRBV5-6 and TRBJ1-2, with 7 bases lining up with TRBD1. This clonotype originated in an adult with non-small cell lung cancer. CDR3 sequence: CASSQGGGAIYGYTF. Here the CDR3 DNA reads TGTGCCAGCAGCCAGGGGGGAGGGGCCATCTATGGCTACACCTTC.